Below, 5 T cell receptor beta chains from the same sample are listed, as sequenced in a study of blood T cells in healthy people across ages. It was with a sample-barcoded 5' primer and a J-beta primer mix that a second PCR of roughly 7 to 12 cycles was run. TCRdb independently ran MiXCR on the 5' RACE reads; one entry per CDR3 protein. The sample lists over a million distinct CDR3 sequences; approximately 42% were seen once. Sequencing was carried out using blood. The receptor set was obtained from a woman under 30 in good health.

The gene calls are TRBV20-1 and TRBJ2-6, with D hard to call. Trimming stripped 0 bases from V and 1 base from J, with 7 bases between. This CDR3 is 15 amino acids long. Germline V gives CDR1 DFQATT, CDR2 SNEGSKA (reference sequence). The CDR3 nucleotides are TGCAGTGCTAGAGAGGCTAGTTCTGGGGCCAACGTCCTGACTTTC. Residues: CSAREASSGANVLTF.

The V call is TRBV29-1, the J call TRBJ1-1, with unresolved D. V was clipped by 4 bases and J by 3 bases, with 12 bases between them. The CDR3 is 13 amino acids. Germline-derived CDR1 and CDR2 are SQVTM and ANQGSEA. The CDR3 sequence: CSVAVADYTEAFF. CDR3 DNA sequence: TGCAGCGTTGCAGTCGCAGATTACACTGAAGCTTTCTTT.

The chain employs TRBV29-1 and TRBJ2-7; 13 nucleotides agree with TRBD2. There are 15 residues in the CDR3. Trimming at V came to 3 bases and at J to 7 bases, leaving 9 bases not matched to a gene. Germline V CDR1 and CDR2: SQVTM, ANQGSEA. CDR3 DNA: TGCAGCGTTGACGGGACTAGCGGGACCTACAATGAGCAGTACTTC. Translated, it gives CSVDGTSGTYNEQYF.

J is TRBJ1-3 and V is TRBV3-1; no definite D call. From germline, CDR1 is LGHDT and CDR2 YNNKEL (reference sequence). The CDR3 contains 17 residues. V lost 2 bases, J lost 0 bases, and 14 bases lay in between. Here the CDR3 reads CASSQLNRRISGNTIYF. The CDR3 nucleotides read TGTGCCAGCAGCCAACTAAATCGCAGGATCTCTGGAAACACCATATATTTT.

J is TRBJ2-5 and V is TRBV7-9; no definite D call. Trimming removed 9 bases at V and 10 bases at J, with 9 bases between. Per the germline V gene, CDR1 is SEHNR and CDR2 is FQNEAQ (reference sequence). The CDR3 is made up of 9 amino acids. CDR3 nucleotides: TGTGCCAGTCCCTTGGGCCAGTACTTC. Protein sequence: CASPLGQYF.